This T cell receptor (beta chain) originates from a study of Graves' ophthalmopathy and Graves' hyperthyroidism. Amplification targeted the TCR beta CDR3 regions, with RNA transcripts as the source material. The first-round RT-PCR employed HTBI primers together with the Qiagen OneStep RT-PCR kit. A multiplex PCR was then performed as the second round. MiXCR was run by TCRdb on the multiplex PCR reads, yielding one entry per CDR3 protein. The table records around 1.1 million distinct CDR3 sequences, about 40% of them present only once. About this clonotype itself: A read error may explain this, as a much larger clone is one base away. The CDR3 ends on some other residue instead of the conserved phenylalanine or tryptophan, so this is likely a read error.

The trim removed 2 bases at V and 8 bases at J, leaving 11 bases unmatched. Per germline, CDR1 SGHTA and CDR2 FQGNSA. CDR3 size: 15 residues. The sequenced sample was peripheral blood or thyroid tissue (not recorded which). The chain links TRBV7-2 to TRBJ1-2; 7 bases are a match to TRBD1. The receptor's source is an adult man with Graves' hyperthyroidism. The CDR3 region has the DNA TGTGCCAGCAGCTTAACGACAGGGCAGACATTAGGCTACACCCTC. Translation: CASSLTTGQTLGYTL.